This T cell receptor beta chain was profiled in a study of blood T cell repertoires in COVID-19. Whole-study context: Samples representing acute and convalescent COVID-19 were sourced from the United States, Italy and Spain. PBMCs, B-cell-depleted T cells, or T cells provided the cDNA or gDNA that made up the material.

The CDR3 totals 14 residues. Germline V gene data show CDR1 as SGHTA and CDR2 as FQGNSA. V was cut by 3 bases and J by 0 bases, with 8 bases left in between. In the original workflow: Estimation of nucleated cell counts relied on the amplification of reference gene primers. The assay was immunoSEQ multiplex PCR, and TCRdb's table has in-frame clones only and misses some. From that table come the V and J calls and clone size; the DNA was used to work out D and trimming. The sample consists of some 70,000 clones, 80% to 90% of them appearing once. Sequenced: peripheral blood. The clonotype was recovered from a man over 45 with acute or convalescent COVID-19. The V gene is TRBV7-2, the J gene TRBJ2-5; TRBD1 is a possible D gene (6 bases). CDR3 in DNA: TGTGCCAGCAGCTTTCAGGGGAACCAAGAGACCCAGTACTTC. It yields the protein CASSFQGNQETQYF.